This TCR beta chain was identified during a study of graft-versus-host responses after intestinal transplantation. Study-level information: The recipients all started with anti-thymocyte globulin induction and then took tacrolimus and steroids for around three years. Study results and limitations: The marrow of recipients harbored GvH clones, and ileum or blood showed some of them first.

Data came from immunoSEQ multiplex PCR; TCRdb stores just in-frame clones and leaves some out. The table lists about 47,000 clones, 95% of them singletons. This CDR3 has 17 residues. The germline CDR1 and CDR2 sequences are LGHNA and YSLEER. Trimming took off 0 bases at V and 0 bases at J, with 15 bases between the two ends. A single count supports this clone. Its target is not known. The sequence was obtained from a human donor who was the organ donor for an intestinal transplant. The sample in question was unstimulated CD8+ T cells sorted from spleen or lymph node cells, obtained before transplant. The J gene is TRBJ2-7, the V gene TRBV4-3; D may be TRBD2 (5 bases). Here the CDR3 DNA reads TGCGCCAGCAGCCAAGATACGGGGAGCCGACCCTCCTACGAGCAGTACTTC. Protein sequence: CASSQDTGSRPSYEQYF.